This is a list of T cell receptor beta chains from one sample in a study of blood T cell repertoires in COVID-19. Only in-frame clones appear in the TCRdb table, and some are missing; sequencing was by immunoSEQ multiplex PCR. The sample includes roughly 230,000 clones, less than 90% of them seen just once. What was sequenced was peripheral blood. The receptors stem from a woman over 75 with COVID-19, enrolled during active disease. Both conserved end residues are part of each CDR3. The order of the fields is V gene, J gene, CDR3 protein.

V gene: TRBV6-6
J gene: TRBJ1-6
CDR3 protein: CASSYLRDIYNSPLHF

V gene: TRBV9
J gene: TRBJ2-3
CDR3 protein: CASSDSGGLITDTQYF

V gene: TRBV4-1
J gene: TRBJ1-2
CDR3 protein: CASSQEPQGPYGYTF

V gene: TRBV10-1
J gene: TRBJ2-5
CDR3 protein: CASSETRGVRETQYF

V gene: TRBV27
J gene: TRBJ2-7
CDR3 protein: CASRISGGYTYEQYF

V gene: TRBV2
J gene: TRBJ2-3
CDR3 protein: CASSKRDTDTQYF

V gene: TRBV6-5
J gene: TRBJ1-5
CDR3 protein: CASSNRQSNQPQHF

V gene: TRBV6-2/TRBV6-3
J gene: TRBJ1-2
CDR3 protein: CASSYSRTGLYGYTF

V gene: TRBV6-1
J gene: TRBJ1-1
CDR3 protein: CASSEQTPLNTEAFF

V gene: TRBV6-5
J gene: TRBJ2-1
CDR3 protein: CASTRGLYNEQFF

V gene: TRBV4-1
J gene: TRBJ1-3
CDR3 protein: CASSQTGQGVDTIYF

V gene: TRBV28
J gene: TRBJ1-6
CDR3 protein: CASRSDRSSYNSPLHF

V gene: TRBV7-9
J gene: TRBJ1-1
CDR3 protein: CASSYQGNTEAFF

V gene: TRBV19
J gene: TRBJ1-5
CDR3 protein: CASSVDRMVSNQPQHF

V gene: TRBV7-2
J gene: TRBJ2-1
CDR3 protein: CASSLENGGGKFF

V gene: TRBV6-5
J gene: TRBJ1-2
CDR3 protein: CASSIVRLGLLLNTF

V gene: TRBV6-1
J gene: TRBJ2-3
CDR3 protein: CASSEALAGSNTQYF

V gene: TRBV19
J gene: TRBJ2-2
CDR3 protein: CASSSPGGAVGELFF

V gene: TRBV9
J gene: TRBJ1-2
CDR3 protein: CASSVRDLAQTTYGYTF

V gene: TRBV25-1
J gene: TRBJ1-1
CDR3 protein: CASSRTGQTEAFF